The 9 T cell receptor beta chains below were found in one sample sequenced in a study of cytomegalovirus exposure and HLA in healthy donors. PCR was performed using 60 Vbeta and 13 Jbeta primers. The table came from immunoSEQ multiplex PCR; TCRdb's copy has only in-frame clones and leaves some out. The sample records about 120,000 clones, around a tenth being singletons. The sample consisted of PBMCs. The receptors originated from a man aged 25-45 years in good health and CMV-seronegative.

The rearrangement links TRBV12-5 to TRBJ2-1, with 13 bases matching TRBD2. V shed 6 bases, J shed 7 bases, and the junction held 6 bases outside the gene matches. The CDR3 length is 15 residues. Germline values: CDR1 LGHNT, CDR2 FRNRAP. CDR3 nucleotide sequence: TGTGCTAGTGGAAAAGGGACTAGCGGGGAGAATGAGCAGTTCTTC. Amino acids: CASGKGTSGENEQFF.

In its sample, this clone was seen a few times. This chain links TRBV7-3 with TRBJ2-6, with TRBD1 matching 8 bases. The CDR3 consists of 16 residues. Germline CDR1 SGHTA, CDR2 FQGTGA. With V trimmed by 2 bases and J by 2 bases, 2 bases remained unmatched. This chain's CDR3 is CASSLGRGPGANVLTF. CDR3 DNA sequence: TGTGCCAGCAGCTTAGGCAGGGGGCCTGGGGCCAACGTCCTGACTTTC.

This rearrangement joins TRBV19 to TRBJ2-5; 8 bases are shared with TRBD2. The CDR3 consists of 14 residues. The germline gives CDR1 LNHDA, CDR2 SQIVND (reference sequence). After removal of 5 bases from V and 4 bases from J, the junction contained 6 bases not matched to a gene. CDR3 sequence: CASSLGLGGETQYF. CDR3 nucleotide sequence: TGTGCCAGTAGTTTGGGACTAGGTGGAGAGACCCAGTACTTC. Filled out from reference TRBV19 and TRBJ2-5, the complete variable domain reads DGGITQSPKYLFRKEGQNVTLSCEQNLNHDAMYWYRQDPGQGLRLIYYSQIVNDFQKGDIAEGYSVSREKKESFPLTVTSAQKNPTAFYLCASSLGLGGETQYFGPGTRLLVL.

This chain connects TRBV9 to TRBJ1-2; 7 bases map to TRBD1. The CDR3 spans 11 residues. V lost 3 bases to trimming and J lost 8 bases; unmatched junction nucleotides: 1. Looked up from germline, CDR1 is SGDLS and CDR2 is YYNGEE. CDR3 region: CASSGTGGYTF. DNA for the CDR3: TGTGCCAGCAGCGGGACAGGAGGCTACACCTTC. Full variable domain (remainder filled in from reference TRBV9 and TRBJ1-2): DSGVTQTPKHLITATGQRVTLRCSPRSGDLSVYWYQQSLDQGLQFLIQYYNGEERAKGNILERFSAQQFPDLHSELNLSSLELGDSALYFCASSGTGGYTFGSGTRLTVV.

This clone was found a few times. The rearrangement joins TRBV7-9 to TRBJ1-1; weak D call: TRBD1 (6 bases). Germline CDR1 is SEHNR and CDR2 is FQNEAQ (reference sequence). V was clipped by 5 bases and J by 3 bases, with 13 bases between them. The CDR3 spans 14 residues. The CDR3 here is CASSPRGAHTEAFF. CDR3 sequence (DNA): TGTGCCAGCAGCCCCCGGGGGGCCCACACTGAAGCTTTCTTT.

This chain joins TRBV19 and TRBJ2-3; no clear D. Germline CDR1 LNHDA, CDR2 SQIVND (reference sequence). V lost 7 bases to trimming and J lost 0 bases, with 14 bases between them. The CDR3 extends over 15 amino acids. Here the CDR3 DNA reads TGTGCCAGTACCCCTTACTTCACTAGCACAGATACGCAGTATTTT. Protein: CASTPYFTSTDTQYF.

The chain uses TRBV7-2 and TRBJ1-2, with TRBD1 matching over 8 bases. V lost 5 bases and J lost 4; bases outside the gene matches: 3. Germline CDR1 is SGHTA and CDR2 is FQGNSA. The CDR3 totals 13 residues. The DNA of the CDR3 is TGTGCCAGCAGCCCACAGGGGGGCTATGGCTACACCTTC. Translated, it gives CASSPQGGYGYTF.

This chain uses TRBV19 with TRBJ1-3; 9 nucleotides match TRBD1. V shed 3 bases, J shed 7 bases, and the junction held 7 bases outside the gene matches. Germline CDR1 reads LNHDA; CDR2 reads SQIVND (reference sequence). The CDR3 runs to 15 residues. The CDR3 loop reads CASSIGGTGRNTIYF. In nucleotides, the CDR3 is TGTGCCAGTAGTATTGGAGGGACAGGGAGGAACACCATATATTTT. The full variable domain, with the rest looked up from reference TRBV19 and TRBJ1-3, is DGGITQSPKYLFRKEGQNVTLSCEQNLNHDAMYWYRQDPGQGLRLIYYSQIVNDFQKGDIAEGYSVSREKKESFPLTVTSAQKNPTAFYLCASSIGGTGRNTIYFGEGSWLTVV.

This chain connects TRBV18 to TRBJ1-4; no definite D call. Trimming removed 2 bases at V and 4 bases at J, with 11 bases between. CDR1 is KGHSH and CDR2 is LQKENI in the germline V gene. The CDR3 has 15 residues. Here the CDR3 DNA reads TGTGCCAGCTCACCAACCATGGCGGGTAATGAAAAACTGTTTTTT. Translation gives CASSPTMAGNEKLFF.